This paragraph reports one TCR beta chain. The entry originates in a study of blood T cell repertoires in COVID-19. Study-level background: The United States, Italy and Spain provided the acute and convalescent COVID-19 samples.

This CDR3 contains 17 residues. Germline V CDR1 and CDR2: LGHDT, YNNKEL (reference sequence). Trimming left V 0 bases short and J 5 bases short, with 20 bases between. Per the authors' pipeline: Amplified reference gene primers provided the basis for estimating nucleated cell counts. Produced via immunoSEQ multiplex PCR; TCRdb's table is partial and in-frame only. The V and J calls and clone size are taken from that table; D and trimming were inferred from the DNA. The table includes approximately 130,000 clones, over 70% detected once. The chain couples TRBV3-1 (or the pseudogene TRBV3-2) to TRBJ2-7; TRBD2 might be the D (5 bases). This sequence originates from a man aged 45-65 years with active COVID-19. Sequencing was carried out using peripheral blood. In DNA, the CDR3 is TGTGCCAGCAGCCAAGAGGCCCTGGACTCCCCCCAAAACGAGCAGTACTTC. This translates into CASSQEALDSPQNEQYF.